This T cell receptor (beta chain) originates from a study of human T cells and chemical hapten exposure. In the study overall: Patients having alopecia areata, totalis or universalis were mostly female.

Germline V gives CDR1 MNHEY, CDR2 SVGAGI. The CDR3 is 15 amino acids. J was trimmed by 5 bases and V by 2 bases; bases with no gene match: 3. This clonotype was counted at least ten times. Via MiXCR, TCRdb re-called the RACE reads, giving one row per CDR3 protein. The sample consists of tens of thousands of distinct CDR3 sequences, about an eighth of them appearing once. Time point noted: patch test 3, about 24 weeks after DPC sensitization. Treatment of the sample: therapeutic diphenylcyclopropenone sensitization with weekly scalp DPC. Each donor was an alopecia patient between 18 and 70 years of age who qualified for DPC.

The chain joins TRBV6-5 to TRBJ1-5, with 10 bases lining up with TRBD1. The receptor was isolated from a woman in her 50s with alopecia areata. Some clones in this sample may be carry-over from other donors' samples. The sequencing used whole blood, collected in connection with sensitization to the hapten diphenylcyclopropenone (DPC). CDR3 sequence reads: CASSYDRGHDQPQHF. The CDR3, as DNA: TGTGCCAGCAGTTACGACAGGGGGCACGATCAGCCCCAGCATTTT.